Below, 8 T cell receptor beta chains from the same sample are listed, as sequenced in a study of CD4 T cell repertoires in COVID-19. The table came from immunoSEQ multiplex PCR; TCRdb's copy has only in-frame clones and leaves some out. This table has about 75,000 clones, 83% appearing once. The sequencing used CD4+ T cells from peripheral blood, collected after recovery from COVID-19. The receptors stem from a human donor who had COVID-19.

The chain combines TRBV11-2 with TRBJ2-5, with D perhaps TRBD1 (6 bases). The V end was cut by 2 bases, the J end by 5 bases, with 12 bases between. Germline V gene sequence: CDR1 SGHAT, CDR2 FQNNGV. This CDR3 region has 14 residues. This chain's CDR3 is CASSLLGGLETQYF. CDR3 nucleotide sequence: TGTGCCAGCAGCTTACTAGGGGGTCTGGAGACCCAGTACTTC.

J is TRBJ1-2 and V is TRBV27; TRBD1 aligns across 9 bases. The CDR3 consists of 15 residues. V was clipped by 5 bases and J by 14 bases; unmatched bases: 18. Per germline, CDR1 MNHEY and CDR2 SMNVEV (reference sequence). CDR3 nucleotide sequence: TGTGCCAGCAGTCGCCATGACAGGGGGTGGGGATCGGATACCTTC. Translation gives CASSRHDRGWGSDTF.

This chain joins TRBV6-5 and TRBJ1-2, with D uncertain. Germline CDR1 reads MNHEY; CDR2 reads SVGAGI. Trimming took off 3 bases at V and 5 bases at J, with 13 bases between the two ends. This CDR3 contains 14 residues. The CDR3 DNA reads TGTGCCAGCAGTTATAAGCCCGATGTGTATGGCTACACCTTC. Translation: CASSYKPDVYGYTF.

The table lists this clone with a few counts. The chain couples TRBV6-6 to TRBJ1-6; TRBD1 matches at 7 bases. Per germline, CDR1 MNHNY and CDR2 SVGAGI (reference sequence). There are 15 residues in the CDR3. V was pared by 2 bases and J by 7 bases, with 5 bases of the junction left unmatched. This CDR3 reads CASSYTGDRNSPLHF. The CDR3 bases are TGTGCCAGCAGTTACACAGGGGATAGGAATTCACCCCTCCACTTT.

This chain uses TRBV11-2 with TRBJ1-2, with D unclear. The ends were cut back, 5 bases at V and 4 bases at J, with 8 bases in the middle. The germline CDR1 and CDR2 sequences are SGHAT and FQNNGV. There are 12 residues in the CDR3. CDR3 loop: CASSNSLYGYTF. In nucleotides, the CDR3 is TGTGCCAGCAGCAACAGCCTCTATGGCTACACCTTC. The variable domain in full, with the rest retrieved from reference TRBV11-2 and TRBJ1-2, is EAGVAQSPRYKIIEKRQSVAFWCNPISGHATLYWYQQILGQGPKLLIQFQNNGVVDDSQLPKDRFSAERLKGVDSTLKIQPAKLEDSAVYLCASSNSLYGYTFGSGTRLTVV.

The chain couples TRBV18 to TRBJ1-1, with TRBD1 as a possible D gene (6 bases). The V gene's germline CDR1 is KGHSH and CDR2 LQKENI. Trimming removed 3 bases from V and 8 bases from J, with 16 bases in between. There are 14 residues in the CDR3. CDR3 nucleotide sequence: TGTGCCAGCTCACCCCTAGGGACATCGAGCGAAGCTTTCTTT. Residues: CASSPLGTSSEAFF. Based on the CDR3 plus reference TRBV18 and TRBJ1-1, the full variable domain is NAGVMQNPRHLVRRRGQEARLRCSPMKGHSHVYWYRQLPEEGLKFMVYLQKENIIDESGMPKERFSAEFPKEGPSILRIQQVVRGDSAAYFCASSPLGTSSEAFFGQGTRLTVV.

V and J are TRBV6-5 and TRBJ1-5, with D tentatively TRBD1 (6 bases). The germline V gene has CDR1 MNHEY and CDR2 SVGAGI. The CDR3 is 14 amino acids. The germline V and J ends were trimmed by 0 bases and 9 bases, with 12 bases remaining between them. The CDR3 here is CASSYSAGGGPQHF. As DNA, the CDR3 is TGTGCCAGCAGTTACTCCGCCGGGGGCGGGCCCCAGCATTTT.

The rearrangement joins TRBV27 to TRBJ2-6, with D uncertain. Trimming removed 0 bases from V and 0 bases from J, with 6 bases in between. CDR3 size: 16 residues. The germline gives CDR1 MNHEY, CDR2 SMNVEV (reference sequence). DNA for the CDR3: TGTGCCAGCAGTTTATCTGTAGTCTCTGGGGCCAACGTCCTGACTTTC. Translating it yields CASSLSVVSGANVLTF.